This T cell receptor beta chain was identified during a study of response to subunit inactivated influenza vaccine. This clonotype has more than one count but fewer than ten. Its antigen is unidentified. TCRdb called the RT-PCR reads again in MiXCR, with one record for every CDR3 protein. In the table there are approximately 530,000 distinct CDR3 sequences, less than 10% of which are singletons. The CDR3 is 16 amino acids. With V trimmed by 3 bases and J by 5 bases, 8 bases remained unmatched. CDR1 and CDR2 from the germline V gene are SNHLY and FYNNEI. Study-wide points: Authors suggested each seasonal flu vaccination may recruit only limited numbers of new T cells.

The sequence derives from a man between 45 and 75 years old who received an inactivated influenza vaccine. The chain combines TRBV2 with TRBJ1-2; 11 bases align to TRBD1. The sample consisted of PBMCs from blood, taken around 25 months after vaccination. The CDR3 DNA reads as TGTGCCAGCAGTGACGGACAGGGGGCGTTTGGGTATGGCTACACCTTC. It encodes CASSDGQGAFGYGYTF.